These 11 T cell receptor beta chains came from one sample sequenced in a study of cytomegalovirus exposure and HLA in healthy donors. PCR was performed using 60 Vbeta and 13 Jbeta primers. TCRdb keeps only in-frame clones here, not all; method: immunoSEQ multiplex PCR. The data show around 40,000 clones, 66% seen once. Sequencing used PBMCs. These receptors were obtained from a man over 45 in good health and CMV-seropositive.

This sequence joins TRBV7-8 and TRBJ1-2; maybe TRBD1 (5 bases). Germline assignment: CDR1 SGHVS and CDR2 FQNEAQ. The CDR3 has 13 amino acids. V lost 5 bases to trimming and J lost 8 bases, with 15 bases between them. The CDR3 here is CASSPHPTDGYTF. For the CDR3, the DNA is TGTGCCAGCAGCCCTCACCCGACAGACGGCTACACCTTC.

This clone has more than one count but fewer than ten. The V and J genes are TRBV5-1 and TRBJ2-1; tentative D call: TRBD1 (6 bases). The CDR3 sequence is 14 residues long. Deletions cut 5 bases from V and 3 bases from J, with 12 bases between. Germline V gene lookup returns CDR1 SGHRS and CDR2 YFSETQ. The CDR3 protein is CASRFRTDYNEQFF. The CDR3 DNA reads TGCGCCAGCAGATTCCGGACAGACTACAATGAGCAGTTCTTC. Drawing the rest from reference TRBV5-1 and TRBJ2-1, the complete variable domain is KAGVTQTPRYLIKTRGQQVTLSCSPISGHRSVSWYQQTPGQGLQFLFEYFSETQRNKGNFPGRFSGRQFSNSRSEMNVSTLELGDSALYLCASRFRTDYNEQFFGPGTRLTVL.

The chain joins TRBV30 to TRBJ2-2; D uncertain. CDR1 and CDR2 (germline): GTSNPN, SVGIG (reference sequence). Trimming removed 4 bases from V and 7 bases from J, with 10 bases in between. The CDR3 is 12 residues long. CDR3 loop: CAWTLVLGELFF. CDR3 nucleotides: TGTGCCTGGACTCTAGTGCTCGGGGAGCTGTTTTTT.

In DNA form, the CDR3 reads TGTGCCAGCAGCTTGAATGTGGCCACTGAAGCTTTCTTT. Protein: CASSLNVATEAFF. The chain couples TRBV7-7 to TRBJ1-1; D unresolved. With 3 bases removed from V and 4 bases from J, the gap between germline ends came to 9 bases. CDR1 is SSHAT, CDR2 FNYEAQ, per germline (reference sequence). The CDR3 is 13 amino acids. Using reference TRBV7-7 and TRBJ1-1 for the parts outside the CDR3, the full variable domain is GAGVSQSPRYKVTKRGQDVTLRCDPISSHATLYWYQQALGQGPEFLTYFNYEAQPDKSGLPSDRFSAERPEGSISTLTIQRTEQRDSAMYRCASSLNVATEAFFGQGTRLTVV.

The rearrangement uses TRBV11-3 and TRBJ2-7, with a possible D match to TRBD1 (6 bases). Germline V CDR1 and CDR2: SGHNT, YENEEA. The CDR3 totals 14 residues. Trimming removed 4 bases from V and 1 base from J, with 11 bases in between. CDR3 DNA sequence: TGTGCCAGCAGCTCCCAGACAGGTTCCTACGAGCAGTACTTC. Its protein product is CASSSQTGSYEQYF.

The chain joins TRBV28 to TRBJ1-1, with D perhaps TRBD1 (6 bases). Between the trimmed V and J ends, which lost 3 bases and 10 bases, there was a span of 12 bases. CDR3 length: 12 amino acids. Germline V gene data show CDR1 as MDHEN and CDR2 as SYDVKM. CDR3 sequence reads: CASSLPTGRAFF. The CDR3 DNA reads TGTGCCAGCAGTTTGCCGACAGGAAGAGCTTTCTTT.

This chain links TRBV18 with TRBJ1-2; no clear D gene. V was trimmed by 2 bases and J by 6 bases, leaving 10 bases between them. The CDR3 spans 13 residues. Germline V lookup: CDR1 KGHSH, CDR2 LQKENI. The CDR3 spells CASSPEAENGYTF. The CDR3 nucleotides are TGTGCCAGCTCACCAGAGGCTGAGAATGGCTACACCTTC.

This clone appeared a single time. The genes are TRBV13 and TRBJ2-5; D may be TRBD1 (6 bases). CDR1 and CDR2 (germline): PRHDT, FYEKMQ (reference sequence). This CDR3 is built from 13 residues. The germline V and J ends were trimmed by 6 bases and 2 bases, with 10 bases remaining between them. The CDR3 region is CASSTGQQETQYF. CDR3 in DNA: TGTGCCAGCAGTACCGGACAGCAAGAGACCCAGTACTTC.

V gene TRBV29-1 combines with J gene TRBJ2-7; 8 positions agree with TRBD1. V dropped 3 bases and J dropped 6; count of bases not matched to a gene: 7. The CDR3 covers 13 residues. Germline V CDR1 and CDR2: SQVTM, ANQGSEA. CDR3 protein: CSVDRTGKGEQYF. CDR3 DNA: TGCAGCGTTGACCGGACAGGGAAGGGCGAGCAGTACTTC.

The rearrangement links TRBV6-5 to TRBJ1-5; D gene uncertain. Trimming removed 0 bases from V and 3 bases from J, with 9 bases in between. The CDR3 covers 15 residues. Germline CDR1 and CDR2: MNHEY and SVGAGI. The CDR3: CASSYSRQNNQPQHF. The DNA of the CDR3 is TGTGCCAGCAGTTACTCGAGGCAGAACAATCAGCCCCAGCATTTT.

Only a few counts were recorded for this clone. The chain combines TRBV5-1 with TRBJ2-5; 9 bases are shared with TRBD2. J was trimmed by 0 bases and V by 3 bases; bases with no gene match: 3. The germline V gene has CDR1 SGHRS and CDR2 YFSETQ. The CDR3 consists of 15 residues. CDR3 residues: CASSYLAGYQETQYF. For the CDR3, the DNA is TGCGCCAGCAGCTACCTAGCGGGGTACCAAGAGACCCAGTACTTC.